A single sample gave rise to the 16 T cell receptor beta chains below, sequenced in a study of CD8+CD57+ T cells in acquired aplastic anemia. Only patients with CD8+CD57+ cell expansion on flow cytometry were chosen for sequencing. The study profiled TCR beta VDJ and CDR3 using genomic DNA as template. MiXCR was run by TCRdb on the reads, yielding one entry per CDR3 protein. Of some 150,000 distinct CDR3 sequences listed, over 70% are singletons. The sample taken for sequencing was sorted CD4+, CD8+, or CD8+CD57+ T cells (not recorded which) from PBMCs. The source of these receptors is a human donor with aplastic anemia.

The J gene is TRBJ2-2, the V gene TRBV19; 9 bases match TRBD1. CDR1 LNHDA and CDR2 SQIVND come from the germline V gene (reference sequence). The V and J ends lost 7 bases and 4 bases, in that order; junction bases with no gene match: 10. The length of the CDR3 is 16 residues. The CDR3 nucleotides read TGTGCCAGTATAGTATCAGGGACAGGGCTCACCGGGGAGCTGTTTTTT. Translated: CASIVSGTGLTGELFF.

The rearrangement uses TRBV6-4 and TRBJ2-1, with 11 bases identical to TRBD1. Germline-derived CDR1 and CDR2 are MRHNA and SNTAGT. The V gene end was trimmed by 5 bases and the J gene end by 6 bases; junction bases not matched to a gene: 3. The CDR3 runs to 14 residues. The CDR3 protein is CASSSGTGGNEQFF. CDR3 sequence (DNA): TGTGCCAGCAGTAGTGGGACAGGGGGCAATGAGCAGTTCTTC.

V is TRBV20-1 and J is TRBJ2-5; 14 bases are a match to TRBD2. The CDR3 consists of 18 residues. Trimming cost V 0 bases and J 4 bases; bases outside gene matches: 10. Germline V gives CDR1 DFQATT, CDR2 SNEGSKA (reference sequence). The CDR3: CSARDNTQGTSGRETQYF. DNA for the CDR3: TGCAGTGCTAGAGATAACACACAGGGGACTAGCGGGAGAGAGACCCAGTACTTC.

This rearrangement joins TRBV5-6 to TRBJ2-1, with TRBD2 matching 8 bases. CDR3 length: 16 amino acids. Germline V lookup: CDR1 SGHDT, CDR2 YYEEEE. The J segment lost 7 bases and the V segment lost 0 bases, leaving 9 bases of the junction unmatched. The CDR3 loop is CASSLVTSGSNNEQFF. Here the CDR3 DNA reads TGTGCCAGCAGCTTGGTAACCAGCGGGAGTAATAATGAGCAGTTCTTC.

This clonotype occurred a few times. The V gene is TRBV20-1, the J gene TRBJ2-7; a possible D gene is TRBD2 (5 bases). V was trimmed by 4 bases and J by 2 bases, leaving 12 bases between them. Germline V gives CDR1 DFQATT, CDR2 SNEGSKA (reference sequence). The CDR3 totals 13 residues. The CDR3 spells CSATGREAYEQYF. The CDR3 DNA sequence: TGCAGTGCTACCGGCCGGGAAGCCTACGAGCAGTACTTC.

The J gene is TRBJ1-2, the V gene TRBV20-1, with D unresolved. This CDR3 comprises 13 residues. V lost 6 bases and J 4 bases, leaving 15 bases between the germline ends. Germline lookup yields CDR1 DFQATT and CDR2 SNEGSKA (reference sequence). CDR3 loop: CSAQILEPYGYTF. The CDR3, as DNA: TGCAGTGCCCAGATCCTCGAACCCTATGGCTACACCTTC.

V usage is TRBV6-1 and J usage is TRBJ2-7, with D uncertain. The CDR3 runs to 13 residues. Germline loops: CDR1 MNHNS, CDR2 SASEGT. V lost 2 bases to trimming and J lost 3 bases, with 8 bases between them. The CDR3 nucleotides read TGTGCCAGCAGTGAACTTGGATACTACGAGCAGTACTTC. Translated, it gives CASSELGYYEQYF.

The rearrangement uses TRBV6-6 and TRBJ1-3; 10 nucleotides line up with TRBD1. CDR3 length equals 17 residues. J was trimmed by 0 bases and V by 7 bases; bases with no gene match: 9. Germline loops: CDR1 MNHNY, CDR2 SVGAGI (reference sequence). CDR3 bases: TGTGCCAGCACCACTGGACAGGGGGGAGCCTCTGGAAACACCATATATTTT. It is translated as CASTTGQGGASGNTIYF.

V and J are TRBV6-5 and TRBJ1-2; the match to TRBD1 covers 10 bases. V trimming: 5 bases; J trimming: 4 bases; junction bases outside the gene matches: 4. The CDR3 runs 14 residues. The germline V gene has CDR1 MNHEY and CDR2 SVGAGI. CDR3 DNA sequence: TGTGCCAGCAGTACGGGACAGGGGCCCTATGGCTACACCTTC. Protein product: CASSTGQGPYGYTF.

The CDR3 nucleotides are TGCGCCAGCAGGAATAGCGGGAGGGCCGCAGATACGCAGTATTTT. Protein sequence: CASRNSGRAADTQYF. The chain employs TRBV5-1 and TRBJ2-3; 11 nucleotides match TRBD2. This CDR3 spans 15 amino acids. The V gene end was trimmed by 5 bases and the J gene end by 4 bases; junction bases not matched to a gene: 6. In germline, CDR1 is SGHRS, CDR2 YFSETQ.

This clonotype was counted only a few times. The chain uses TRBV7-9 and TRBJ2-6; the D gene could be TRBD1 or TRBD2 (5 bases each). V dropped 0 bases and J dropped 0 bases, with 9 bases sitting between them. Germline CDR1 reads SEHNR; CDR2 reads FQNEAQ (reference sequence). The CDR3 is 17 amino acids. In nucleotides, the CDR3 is TGTGCCAGCAGCTTAGCGGGGACCAACTCTGGGGCCAACGTCCTGACTTTC. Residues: CASSLAGTNSGANVLTF.

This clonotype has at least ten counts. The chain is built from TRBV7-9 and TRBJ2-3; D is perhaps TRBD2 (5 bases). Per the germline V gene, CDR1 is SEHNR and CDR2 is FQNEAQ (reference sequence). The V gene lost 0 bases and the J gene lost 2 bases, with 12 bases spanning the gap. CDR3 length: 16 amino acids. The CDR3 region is CASSLARSGDTDTQYF. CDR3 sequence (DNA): TGTGCCAGCAGCTTAGCGCGCAGCGGAGACACAGATACGCAGTATTTT.

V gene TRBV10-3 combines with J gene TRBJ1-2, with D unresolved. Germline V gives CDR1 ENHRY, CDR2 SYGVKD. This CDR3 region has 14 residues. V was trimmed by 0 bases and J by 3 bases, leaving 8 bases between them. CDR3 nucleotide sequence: TGTGCCATCAGTGAGTCTGGGGTTTACTATGGCTACACCTTC. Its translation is CAISESGVYYGYTF.

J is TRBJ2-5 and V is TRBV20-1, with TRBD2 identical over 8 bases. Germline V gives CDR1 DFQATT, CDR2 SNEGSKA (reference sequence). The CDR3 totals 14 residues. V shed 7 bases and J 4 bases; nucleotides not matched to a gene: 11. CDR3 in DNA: TGCAGTGTCAGCGAGGGACTAGAGTCAGAGACCCAGTACTTC. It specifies CSVSEGLESETQYF.

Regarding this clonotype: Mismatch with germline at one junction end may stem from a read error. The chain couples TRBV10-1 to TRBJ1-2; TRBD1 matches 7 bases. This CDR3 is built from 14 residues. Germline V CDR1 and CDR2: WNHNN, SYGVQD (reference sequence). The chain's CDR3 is CASSRPGTASGYTF. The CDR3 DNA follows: TGTGCCAGCAGTCGCCCCGGGACAGCTTCTGGCTACACCTTC.

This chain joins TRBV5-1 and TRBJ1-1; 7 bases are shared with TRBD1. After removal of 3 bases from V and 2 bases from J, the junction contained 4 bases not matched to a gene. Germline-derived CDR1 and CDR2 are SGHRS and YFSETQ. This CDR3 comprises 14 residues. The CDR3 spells CASSSGQQNTEAFF. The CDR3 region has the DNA TGCGCCAGCAGCTCGGGACAGCAAAACACTGAAGCTTTCTTT.